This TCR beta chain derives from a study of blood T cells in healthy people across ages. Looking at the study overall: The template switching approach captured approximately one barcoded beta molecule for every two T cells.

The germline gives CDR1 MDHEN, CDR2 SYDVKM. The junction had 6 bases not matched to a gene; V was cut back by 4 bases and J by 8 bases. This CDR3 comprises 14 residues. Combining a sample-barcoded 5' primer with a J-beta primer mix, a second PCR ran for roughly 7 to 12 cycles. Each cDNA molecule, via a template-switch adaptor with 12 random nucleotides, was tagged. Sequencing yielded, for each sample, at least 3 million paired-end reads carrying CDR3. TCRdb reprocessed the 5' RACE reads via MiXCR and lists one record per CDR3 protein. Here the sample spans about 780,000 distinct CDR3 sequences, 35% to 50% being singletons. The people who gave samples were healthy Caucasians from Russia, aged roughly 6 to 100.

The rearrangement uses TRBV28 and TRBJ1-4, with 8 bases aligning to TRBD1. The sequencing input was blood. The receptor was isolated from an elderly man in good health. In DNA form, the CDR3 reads TGTGCCAGCAGTTCGCTTACAGGGGGGGAAAAACTGTTTTTT. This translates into CASSSLTGGEKLFF. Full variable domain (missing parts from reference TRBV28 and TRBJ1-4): DVKVTQSSRYLVKRTGEKVFLECVQDMDHENMFWYRQDPGLGLRLIYFSYDVKMKEKGDIPEGYSVSREKKERFSLILESASTNQTSMYLCASSSLTGGEKLFFGSGTQLSVL.